This TCR beta chain came from a study of T cells in Graves' hyperthyroidism and ophthalmopathy (dated by TCRdb to the late 2010s). Context from the whole study: Peripheral blood samples were taken at initial diagnosis, before any treatment was given. A discovery cohort of roughly 100 patients, roughly 40 with Graves' ophthalmopathy and under 60 with stable Graves' hyperthyroidism, was used to find distinguishing TCR V-J signatures. Whether ophthalmopathy could be predicted prospectively was tested in an independent validation cohort made up of about 18 hyperthyroidism patients plus 17 patients who later progressed to ophthalmopathy. The 95 to 100 discovery patients were randomly divided into training and test sets at a 7:3 ratio. In addition, the study compared T-cell repertoires in thyroid tissue and in blood from six Graves' hyperthyroidism patients. Once sampling was done, hyperthyroidism patients were given methimazole at a starting dose of 30 mg daily, whereas ophthalmopathy patients were given high-dose intravenous methylprednisolone. According to the paper, TCR Vbeta CDR3 sequencing was carried out on about 140 peripheral blood samples, which came from over 40 ophthalmopathy, fewer than 80 hyperthyroidism and roughly 17 progressor patients.

Concerning this clonotype: What antigen it recognizes has not been identified. Per-nucleotide qualities are absent, and no much larger clonotype sits a single base away.

The full study reports these points: Sample size was not statistically predetermined, and blinding of investigators to group allocation was not performed. A 13 V-J signature model separated ophthalmopathy from stable hyperthyroidism, with 87.88% sensitivity and 81.08% specificity in cross-validation and 80%/75% in testing. Most expanded thyroid clonotypes (frequency above 0.001) were also detected in blood, a finding suggesting that blood repertoires may reflect thyroid immune responses. During validation, the model predicted progression to ophthalmopathy a median of roughly six months ahead of onset, with 70.59% sensitivity and roughly 75% specificity.

Stable Graves' hyperthyroidism was defined as no progression to ophthalmopathy during 18 months of follow-up. The hyperthyroidism patients were between 18 and 65 years old and newly diagnosed, with a disease duration of less than 2 months. The study excluded patients with uncontrolled infections, other autoimmune diseases, pregnancy or lactation. Clinical symptoms, serum thyroxine and TRAb, thyroid ultrasound, and orbital computed tomography formed the basis for the diagnoses. PBMCs were separated from roughly 10 ml of fresh peripheral blood using Ficoll-Paque density gradient centrifugation. Trizol reagent was used to extract total RNA, and RNA quality was then checked on an Agilent 2100 Bioanalyzer. Amplification of TCR beta CDR3 regions was carried out from RNA transcripts. The first round of RT-PCR for the TCR CDR3 was performed with the HTBI primer set and the Qiagen OneStep RT-PCR kit. Libraries were constructed in a second round of multiplex PCR, after which size selection and purification were carried out. Sequencing of the libraries was done on an Illumina HiSeq2000 using paired-end 100 bp reads. Concerning the study's data processing: Raw data were processed with SOAPnuke, discarding reads with adapters, uncalled bases, mean Phred below 15, or no exact constant-primer or identifier match. High-quality paired reads were merged using COPE v1.2.5, and each unique nucleotide sequence was defined as a clonotype. Clonotypes were aligned to IMGT TRBV, TRBD and TRBJ reference segments using MiTCR v1.1. The analysis included only V-J combinations with a frequency above 0.0001, which together covered around 99% of the repertoires. A TCS score was defined as the ratio between F50 (clonal expansion) and ExV (chaos), using BLOSUM62-based TCRdist between CDR3 peptides within each V-J. Welch's t-statistics and random forest reduced approximately 520 V-J features to about 13, which were used in a naive Bayes classifier (R e1071). TCRdb's own reprocessing of the public reads used fastp at Q25 and MiXCR and kept productive beta chains. Rows are unified per CDR3 protein, each entry keeping the most common DNA and genes. The V and J calls shown here were made by TCRdb, not taken from the authors' results. The sample data list roughly 400,000 distinct CDR3 sequences, and about 25% of these were observed just once. Of the sample, roughly 70% falls within the top ten clones.

At the junction V is shortened by 3 bases and J by 4 bases; bases outside the gene matches: 10. Measured from the cysteine to the phenylalanine, the CDR3 is 18 residues long. Only the CDR3 portion is preserved as DNA: 54 bases, with reading frame beginning at the first base. The germline V gene supplies CDR1 MNHNS and CDR2 SASEGT. The sequence joins TRBV6-1 to TRBJ2-5; 14 central nucleotides agree with TRBD2. This TCR was recovered from a man in his fifties or sixties with Graves' hyperthyroidism. The sample consisted of blood. The CDR3 corresponds to CASSETSGRATGRETQYF. The DNA sequence is given as TGTGCCAGCAGTGAGACTAGCGGGAGGGCCACAGGGAGAGAGACCCAGTACTTC.